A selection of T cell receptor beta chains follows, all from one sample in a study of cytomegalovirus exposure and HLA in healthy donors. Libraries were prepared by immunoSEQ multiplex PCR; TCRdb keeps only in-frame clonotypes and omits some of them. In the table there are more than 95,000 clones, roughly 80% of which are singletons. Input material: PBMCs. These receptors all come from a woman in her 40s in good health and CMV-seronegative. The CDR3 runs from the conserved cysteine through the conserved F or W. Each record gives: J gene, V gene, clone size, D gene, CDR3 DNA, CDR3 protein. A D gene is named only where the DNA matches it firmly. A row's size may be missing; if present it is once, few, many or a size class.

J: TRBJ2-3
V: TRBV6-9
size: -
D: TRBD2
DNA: TGTGCCAGCCCCCTTCCCAAGCGGGAGAGGGTAGATACGCAGTATTTT
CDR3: CASPLPKRERVDTQYF

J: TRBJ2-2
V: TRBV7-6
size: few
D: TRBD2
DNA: TGTGCCAGCAGCTCCGGGACTAGGGGAGGGGAGCTGTTTTTT
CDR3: CASSSGTRGGELFF

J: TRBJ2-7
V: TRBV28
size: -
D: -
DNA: TGTGCCAGCAGTTTGGGGGGCTACGAGCAGTACTTC
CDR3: CASSLGGYEQYF

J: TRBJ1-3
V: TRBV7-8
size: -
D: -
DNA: TGTGCCAGCAGCTTATTCAGATCTGGAAACACCATATATTTT
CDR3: CASSLFRSGNTIYF

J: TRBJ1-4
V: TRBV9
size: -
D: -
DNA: TGTGCCAGCAGCGTTGACGGGGGAGGTGAAAAACTGTTTTTT
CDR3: CASSVDGGGEKLFF

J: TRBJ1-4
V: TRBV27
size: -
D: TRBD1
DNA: TGTGCCAGCAGGGCCCTGGACAGGTTAAATGAAAAACTGTTTTTT
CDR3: CASRALDRLNEKLFF

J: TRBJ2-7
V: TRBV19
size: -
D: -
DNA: TGTGCCAGTACACCCAGGGCGGACGAGCAGTACTTC
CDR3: CASTPRADEQYF

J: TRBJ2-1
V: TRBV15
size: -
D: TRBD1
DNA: TGTGCCACCAGCAACTACAGGGGCCCTAACAATGAGCAGTTCTTC
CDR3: CATSNYRGPNNEQFF

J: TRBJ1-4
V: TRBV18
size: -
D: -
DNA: TGTGCCAGCTCACCCACGACGTGGAGGGACTCTAATGAAAAACTGTTTTTT
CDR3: CASSPTTWRDSNEKLFF

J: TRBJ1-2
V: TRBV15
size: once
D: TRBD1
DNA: TGTGCCACCAGCAGAGGACAGGGATTCTATGGCTACACCTTC
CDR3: CATSRGQGFYGYTF

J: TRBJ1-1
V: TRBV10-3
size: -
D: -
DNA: TGTGCCACCGTCCCCTCTTGGGCAGGCTGGGCTTTCTTT
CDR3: CATVPSWAGWAFF

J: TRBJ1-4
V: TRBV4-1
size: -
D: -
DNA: TGCGCCAGCAGCCAAAGGGGGAATCGTGAAAAACTGTTTTTT
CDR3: CASSQRGNREKLFF

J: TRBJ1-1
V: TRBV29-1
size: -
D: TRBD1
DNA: TGCAGCGTTGAAGGGACAGGTAGTTTCGCTGAAGCTTTCTTT
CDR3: CSVEGTGSFAEAFF

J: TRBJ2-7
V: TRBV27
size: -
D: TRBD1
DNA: TGTGCCAGCAGTACCGGGACAGGGGGCTTCTACGAGCAGTACTTC
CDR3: CASSTGTGGFYEQYF

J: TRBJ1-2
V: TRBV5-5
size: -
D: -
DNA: TGTGCCAGCAGCCTCACAAAGGGGAATTATGGCTACACCTTC
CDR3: CASSLTKGNYGYTF

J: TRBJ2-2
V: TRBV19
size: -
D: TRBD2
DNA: TGTGCCAGTAGTGCCTTGGCGGGAGATTGGGCCGGGGAGCTGTTTTTT
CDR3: CASSALAGDWAGELFF

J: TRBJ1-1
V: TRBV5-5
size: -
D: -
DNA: TGTGCCAGCAGCCCAATTCATCAGCGTATGAACACTGAAGCTTTCTTT
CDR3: CASSPIHQRMNTEAFF

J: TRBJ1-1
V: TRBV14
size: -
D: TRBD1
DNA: TGTGCCAGCAGCCAAACGACAGGGAATTTAGGGGAAGCTTTCTTT
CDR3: CASSQTTGNLGEAFF

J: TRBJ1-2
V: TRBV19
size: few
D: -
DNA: TGTGCCAGTAGTTGGGGGCCGAGCTATGGCTACACCTTC
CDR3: CASSWGPSYGYTF

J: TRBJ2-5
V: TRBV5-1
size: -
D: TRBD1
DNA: TGCGCCAGCAGCTTCGGGACAGGGTTTGGGGAGACCCAGTACTTC
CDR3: CASSFGTGFGETQYF

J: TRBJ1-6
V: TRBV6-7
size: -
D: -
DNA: TGTGCCAGCAGTTACTCGAGATATTACAGGGCTGTGGGTTCACCCCTCCACTTT
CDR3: CASSYSRYYRAVGSPLHF

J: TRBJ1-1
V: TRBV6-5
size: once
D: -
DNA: TGTGCCAGCAGATACTCCAACAACAGGGAATCTGAAGCTTTCTTT
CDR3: CASRYSNNRESEAFF

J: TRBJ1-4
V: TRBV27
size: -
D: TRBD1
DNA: TGTGCCAACCTACAGGGGCTAGAGGAAAAACTGTTTTTT
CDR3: CANLQGLEEKLFF

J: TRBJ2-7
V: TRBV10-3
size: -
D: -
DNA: TGTGCCATCAGTGCGAAGCCTTACGAGCAGTACTTC
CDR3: CAISAKPYEQYF

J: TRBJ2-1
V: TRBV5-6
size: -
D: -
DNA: TGTGCCAGCAGCCATAGCGCTACGACCTACAATGAGCAGTTCTTC
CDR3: CASSHSATTYNEQFF

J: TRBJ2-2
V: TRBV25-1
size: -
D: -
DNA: TGTGCCAGCAGGGACAGCTTGAACACCGGGGAGCTGTTTTTT
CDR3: CASRDSLNTGELFF